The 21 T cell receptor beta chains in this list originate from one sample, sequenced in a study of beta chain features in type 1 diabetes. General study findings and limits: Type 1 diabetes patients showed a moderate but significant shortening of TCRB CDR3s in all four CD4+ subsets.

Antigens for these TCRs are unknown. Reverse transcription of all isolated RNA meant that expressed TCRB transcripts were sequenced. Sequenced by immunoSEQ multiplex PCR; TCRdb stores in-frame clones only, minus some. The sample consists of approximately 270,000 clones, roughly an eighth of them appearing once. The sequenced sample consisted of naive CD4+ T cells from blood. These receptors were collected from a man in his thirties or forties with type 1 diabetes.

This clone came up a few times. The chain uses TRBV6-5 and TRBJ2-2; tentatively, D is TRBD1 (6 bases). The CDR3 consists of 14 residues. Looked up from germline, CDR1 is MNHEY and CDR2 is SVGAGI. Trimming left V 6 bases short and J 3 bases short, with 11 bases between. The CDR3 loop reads CASSTGLYTGELFF. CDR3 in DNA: TGTGCCAGCAGCACAGGGTTGTACACCGGGGAGCTGTTTTTT.

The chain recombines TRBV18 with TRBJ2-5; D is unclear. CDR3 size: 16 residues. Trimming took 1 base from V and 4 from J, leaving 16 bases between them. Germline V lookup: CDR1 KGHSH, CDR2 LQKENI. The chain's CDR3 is CASSPLVPQDSETQYF. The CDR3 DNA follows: TGTGCCAGCTCACCACTAGTTCCCCAAGATTCAGAGACCCAGTACTTC.

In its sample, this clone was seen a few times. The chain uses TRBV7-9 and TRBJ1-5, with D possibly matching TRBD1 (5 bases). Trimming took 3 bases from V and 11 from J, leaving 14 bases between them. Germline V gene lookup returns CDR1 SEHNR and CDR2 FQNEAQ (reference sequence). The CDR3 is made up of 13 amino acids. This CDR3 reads CASSFSTEPAQHF. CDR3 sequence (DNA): TGTGCCAGCAGCTTTTCGACAGAACCGGCCCAGCATTTT.

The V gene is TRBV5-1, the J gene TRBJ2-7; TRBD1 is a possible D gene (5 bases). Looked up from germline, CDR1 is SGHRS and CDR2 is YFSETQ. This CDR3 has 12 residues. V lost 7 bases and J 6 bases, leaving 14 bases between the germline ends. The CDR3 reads CASGLTDREQYF. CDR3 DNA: TGCGCCAGCGGGTTGACAGATCGCGAGCAGTACTTC.

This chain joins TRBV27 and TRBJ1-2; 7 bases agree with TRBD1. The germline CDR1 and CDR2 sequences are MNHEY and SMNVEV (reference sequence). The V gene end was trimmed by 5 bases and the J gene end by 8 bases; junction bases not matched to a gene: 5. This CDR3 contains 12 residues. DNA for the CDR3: TGTGCCAGCAGTGACTACAGGGGCGGCTACACCTTC. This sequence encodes CASSDYRGGYTF.

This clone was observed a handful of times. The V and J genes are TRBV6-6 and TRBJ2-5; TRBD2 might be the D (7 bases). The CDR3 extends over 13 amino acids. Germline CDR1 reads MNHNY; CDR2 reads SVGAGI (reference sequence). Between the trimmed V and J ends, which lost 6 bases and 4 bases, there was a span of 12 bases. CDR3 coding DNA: TGTGCCAGCAGAGAGGGGGGGAGAGAGACCCAGTACTTC. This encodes CASREGGRETQYF.

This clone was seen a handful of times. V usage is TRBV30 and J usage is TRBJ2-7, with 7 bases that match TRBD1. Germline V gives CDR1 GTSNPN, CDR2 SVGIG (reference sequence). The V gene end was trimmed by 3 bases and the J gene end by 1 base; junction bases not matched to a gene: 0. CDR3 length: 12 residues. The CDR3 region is CAWRTGSYEQYF. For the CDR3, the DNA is TGTGCCTGGAGGACAGGGTCCTACGAGCAGTACTTC.

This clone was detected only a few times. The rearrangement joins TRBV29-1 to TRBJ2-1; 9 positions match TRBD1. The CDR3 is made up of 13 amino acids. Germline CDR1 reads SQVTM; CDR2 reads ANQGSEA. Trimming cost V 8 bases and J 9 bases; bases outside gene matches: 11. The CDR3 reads CSLGTGSGSEQFF. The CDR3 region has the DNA TGCAGCCTCGGGACAGGGAGTGGTAGTGAGCAGTTCTTC.

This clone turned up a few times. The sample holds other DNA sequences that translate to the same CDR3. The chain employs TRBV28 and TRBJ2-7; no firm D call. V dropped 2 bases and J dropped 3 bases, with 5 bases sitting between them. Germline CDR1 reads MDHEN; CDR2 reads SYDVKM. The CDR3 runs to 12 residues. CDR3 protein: CASSLASYEQYF. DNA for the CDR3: TGTGCCAGCAGTTTAGCCAGCTACGAGCAGTACTTC.

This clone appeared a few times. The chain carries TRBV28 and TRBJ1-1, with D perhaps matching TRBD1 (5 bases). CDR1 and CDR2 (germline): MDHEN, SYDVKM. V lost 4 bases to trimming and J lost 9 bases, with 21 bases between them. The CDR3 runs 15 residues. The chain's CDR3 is CASSSPGSRLPQAFF. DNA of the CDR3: TGTGCCAGCAGTTCCCCAGGGTCTCGATTACCACAAGCTTTCTTT.

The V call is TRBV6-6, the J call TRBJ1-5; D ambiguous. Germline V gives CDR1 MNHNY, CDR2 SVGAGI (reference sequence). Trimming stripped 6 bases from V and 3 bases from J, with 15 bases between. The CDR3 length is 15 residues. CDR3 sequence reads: CASRPNPDFNQPQHF. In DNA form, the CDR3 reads TGTGCCAGCAGGCCAAACCCAGATTTCAATCAGCCCCAGCATTTT.

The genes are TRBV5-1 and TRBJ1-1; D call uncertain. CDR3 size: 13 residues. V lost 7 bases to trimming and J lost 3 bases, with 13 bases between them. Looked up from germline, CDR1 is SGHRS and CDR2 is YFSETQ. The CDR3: CASGPPGHTEAFF. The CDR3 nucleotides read TGCGCCAGCGGCCCCCCAGGTCACACTGAAGCTTTCTTT.

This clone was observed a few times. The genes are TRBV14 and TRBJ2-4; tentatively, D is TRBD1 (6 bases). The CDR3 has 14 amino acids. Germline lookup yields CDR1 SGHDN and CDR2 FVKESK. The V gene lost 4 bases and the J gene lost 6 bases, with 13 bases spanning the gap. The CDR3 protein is CASSPSGTRNIQYF. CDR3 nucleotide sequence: TGTGCCAGCAGCCCCTCCGGGACAAGAAACATTCAGTACTTC.

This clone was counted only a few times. The CDR3 here is CAWSEDRDTEAFF. DNA of the CDR3: TGTGCCTGGTCCGAGGACAGGGACACTGAAGCTTTCTTT. The rearrangement links TRBV30 to TRBJ1-1; 8 bases fit TRBD1. The V segment lost 5 bases and the J segment 3 bases; nucleotides outside the gene matches: 5. CDR1 is GTSNPN and CDR2 is SVGIG in the germline V gene (reference sequence). The CDR3 contains 13 residues.

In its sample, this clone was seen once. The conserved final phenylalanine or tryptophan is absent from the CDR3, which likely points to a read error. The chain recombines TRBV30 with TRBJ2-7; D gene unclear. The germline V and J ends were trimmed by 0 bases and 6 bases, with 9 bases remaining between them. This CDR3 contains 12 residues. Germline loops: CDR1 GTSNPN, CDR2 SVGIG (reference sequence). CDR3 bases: TGTGCCTGGAGTGTACGTACAAGCGAGCAGTACCTC. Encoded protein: CAWSVRTSEQYL.

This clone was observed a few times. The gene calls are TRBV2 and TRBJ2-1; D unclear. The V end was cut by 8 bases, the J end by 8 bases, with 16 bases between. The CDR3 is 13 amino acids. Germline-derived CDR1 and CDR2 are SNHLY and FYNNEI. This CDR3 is CASGAASGDEQFF. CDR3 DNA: TGTGCCAGCGGAGCAGCCTCGGGTGATGAGCAGTTCTTC.

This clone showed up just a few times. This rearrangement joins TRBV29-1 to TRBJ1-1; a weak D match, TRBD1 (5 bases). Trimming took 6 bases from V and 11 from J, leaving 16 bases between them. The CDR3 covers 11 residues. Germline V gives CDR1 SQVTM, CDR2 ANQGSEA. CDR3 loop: CSVSLQGMAFF. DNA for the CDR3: TGCAGCGTCTCCCTCCAGGGAATGGCTTTCTTT.

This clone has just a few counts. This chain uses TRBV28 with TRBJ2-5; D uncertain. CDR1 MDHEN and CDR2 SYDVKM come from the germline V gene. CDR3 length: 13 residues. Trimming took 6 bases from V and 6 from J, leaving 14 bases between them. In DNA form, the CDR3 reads TGTGCCAGCAGCCTCTCGAATCTACAGACCCAGTACTTC. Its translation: CASSLSNLQTQYF.

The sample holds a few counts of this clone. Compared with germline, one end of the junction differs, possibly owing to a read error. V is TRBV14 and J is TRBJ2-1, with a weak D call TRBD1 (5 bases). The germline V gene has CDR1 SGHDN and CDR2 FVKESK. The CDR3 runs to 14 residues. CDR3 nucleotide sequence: TGTGCCAGCAGCCCACAGGTCGGGCGAACGGAGCGGTTCTTC. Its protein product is CASSPQVGRTERFF.

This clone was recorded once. CDR3 loop: CASSLGGNGYTF. Here the CDR3 DNA reads TGTGCCAGCAGCCTAGGGGGAAATGGCTACACCTTC. The rearrangement uses TRBV27 and TRBJ1-2; D may be TRBD1 (6 bases). This CDR3 has 12 amino acids. V lost 6 bases, J lost 6 bases, and 11 bases lay in between. In germline, CDR1 is MNHEY, CDR2 SMNVEV (reference sequence).

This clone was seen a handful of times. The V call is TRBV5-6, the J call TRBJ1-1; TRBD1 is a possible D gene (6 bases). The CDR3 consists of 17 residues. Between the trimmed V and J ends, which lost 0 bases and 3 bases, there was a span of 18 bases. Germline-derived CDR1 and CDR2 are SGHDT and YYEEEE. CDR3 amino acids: CASSLVAGGPGDTEAFF. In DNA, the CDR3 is TGTGCCAGCAGCTTGGTCGCGGGGGGACCAGGGGACACTGAAGCTTTCTTT.